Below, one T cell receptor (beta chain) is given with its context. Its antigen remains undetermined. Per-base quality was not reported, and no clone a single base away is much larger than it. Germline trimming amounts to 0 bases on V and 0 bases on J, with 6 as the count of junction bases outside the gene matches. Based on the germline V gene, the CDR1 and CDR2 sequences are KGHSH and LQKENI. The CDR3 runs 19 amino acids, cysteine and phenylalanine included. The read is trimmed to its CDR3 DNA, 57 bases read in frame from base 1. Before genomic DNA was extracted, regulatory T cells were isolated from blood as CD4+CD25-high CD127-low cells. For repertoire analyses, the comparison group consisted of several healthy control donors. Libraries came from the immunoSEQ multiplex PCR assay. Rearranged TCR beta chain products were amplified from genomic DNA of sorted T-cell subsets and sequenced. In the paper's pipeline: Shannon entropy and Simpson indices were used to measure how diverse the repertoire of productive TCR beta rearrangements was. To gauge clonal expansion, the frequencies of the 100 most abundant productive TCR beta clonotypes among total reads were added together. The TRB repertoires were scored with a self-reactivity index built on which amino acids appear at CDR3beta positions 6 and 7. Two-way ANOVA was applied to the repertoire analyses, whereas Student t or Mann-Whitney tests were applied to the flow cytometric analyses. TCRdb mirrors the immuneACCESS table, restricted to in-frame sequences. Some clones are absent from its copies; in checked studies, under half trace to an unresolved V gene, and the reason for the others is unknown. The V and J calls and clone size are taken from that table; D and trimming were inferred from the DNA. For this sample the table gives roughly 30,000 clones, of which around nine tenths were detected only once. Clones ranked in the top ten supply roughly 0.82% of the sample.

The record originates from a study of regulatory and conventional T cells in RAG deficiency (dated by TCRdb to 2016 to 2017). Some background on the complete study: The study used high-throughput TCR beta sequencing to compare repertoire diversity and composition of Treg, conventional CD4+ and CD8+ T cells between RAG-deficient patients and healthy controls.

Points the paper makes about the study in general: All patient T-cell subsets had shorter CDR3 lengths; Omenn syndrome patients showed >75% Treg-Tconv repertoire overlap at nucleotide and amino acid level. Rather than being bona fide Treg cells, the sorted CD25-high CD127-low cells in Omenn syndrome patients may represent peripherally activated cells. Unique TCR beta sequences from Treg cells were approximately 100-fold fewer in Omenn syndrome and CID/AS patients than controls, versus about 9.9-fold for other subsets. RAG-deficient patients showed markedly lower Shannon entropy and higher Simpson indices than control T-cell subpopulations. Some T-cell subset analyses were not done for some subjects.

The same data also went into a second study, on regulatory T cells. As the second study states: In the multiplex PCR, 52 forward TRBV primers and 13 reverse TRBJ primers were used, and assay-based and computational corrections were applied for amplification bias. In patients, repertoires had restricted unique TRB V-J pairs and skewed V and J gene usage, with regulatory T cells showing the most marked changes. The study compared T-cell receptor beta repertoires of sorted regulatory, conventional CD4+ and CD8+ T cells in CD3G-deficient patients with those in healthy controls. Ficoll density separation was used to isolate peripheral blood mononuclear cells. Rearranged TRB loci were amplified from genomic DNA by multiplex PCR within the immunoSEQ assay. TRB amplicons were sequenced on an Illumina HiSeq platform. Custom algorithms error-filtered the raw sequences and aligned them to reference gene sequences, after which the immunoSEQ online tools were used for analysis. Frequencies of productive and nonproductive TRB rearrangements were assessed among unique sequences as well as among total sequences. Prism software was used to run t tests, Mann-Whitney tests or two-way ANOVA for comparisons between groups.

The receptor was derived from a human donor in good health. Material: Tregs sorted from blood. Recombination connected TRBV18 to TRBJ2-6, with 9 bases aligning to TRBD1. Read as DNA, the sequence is TGTGCCAGCTCACCACCGAGGACAGGGGCAAGCTCTGGGGCCAACGTCCTGACTTTC. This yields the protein CASSPPRTGASSGANVLTF.